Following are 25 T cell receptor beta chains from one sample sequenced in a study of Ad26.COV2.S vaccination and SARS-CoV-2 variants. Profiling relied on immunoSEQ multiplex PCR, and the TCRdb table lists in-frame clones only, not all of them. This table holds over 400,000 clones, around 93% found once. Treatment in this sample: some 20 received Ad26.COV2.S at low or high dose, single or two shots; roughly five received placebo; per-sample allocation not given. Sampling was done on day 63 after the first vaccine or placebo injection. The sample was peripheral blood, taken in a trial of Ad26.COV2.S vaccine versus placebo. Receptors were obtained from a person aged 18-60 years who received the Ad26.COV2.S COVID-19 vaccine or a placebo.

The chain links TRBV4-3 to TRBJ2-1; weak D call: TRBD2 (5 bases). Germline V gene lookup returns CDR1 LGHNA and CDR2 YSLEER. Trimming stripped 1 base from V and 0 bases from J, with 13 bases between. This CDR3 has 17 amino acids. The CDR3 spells CASSQGSGASSYNEQFF. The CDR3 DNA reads TGCGCCAGCAGCCAAGGGAGCGGTGCTAGCTCCTACAATGAGCAGTTCTTC.

The CDR3 protein is CASSFRSLGALPLTGELFF. CDR3 bases: TGTGCCAGCAGCTTTCGGTCGTTGGGGGCCCTACCGCTCACCGGGGAGCTGTTTTTT. The chain has TRBV5-8 and TRBJ2-2, with D perhaps TRBD1 (6 bases). This CDR3 comprises 19 residues. V lost 2 bases and J lost 4, with 24 bases in between. The germline V gene has CDR1 SGHTS and CDR2 YDEGEE.

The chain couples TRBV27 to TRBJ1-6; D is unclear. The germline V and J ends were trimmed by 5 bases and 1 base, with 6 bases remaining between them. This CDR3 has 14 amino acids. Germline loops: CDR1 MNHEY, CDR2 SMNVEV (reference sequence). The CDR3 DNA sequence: TGTGCCAGCAGTCGAAGGTCCTATAATTCACCCCTCCACTTT. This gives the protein CASSRRSYNSPLHF.

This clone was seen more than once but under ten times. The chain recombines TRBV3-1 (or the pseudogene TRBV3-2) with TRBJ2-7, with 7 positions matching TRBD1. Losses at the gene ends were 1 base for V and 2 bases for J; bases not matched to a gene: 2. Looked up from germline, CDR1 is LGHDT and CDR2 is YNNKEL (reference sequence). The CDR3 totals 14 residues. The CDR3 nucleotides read TGTGCCAGCAGCCAAGTGGACAGGACCTACGAGCAGTACTTC. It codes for CASSQVDRTYEQYF.

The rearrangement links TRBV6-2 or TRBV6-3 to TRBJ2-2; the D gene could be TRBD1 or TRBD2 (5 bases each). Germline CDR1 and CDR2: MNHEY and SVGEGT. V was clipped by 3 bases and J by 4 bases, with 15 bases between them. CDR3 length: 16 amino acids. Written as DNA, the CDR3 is TGTGCCAGCAGTTATTTCGTGGGGGAACCCACCGGGGAGCTGTTTTTT. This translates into CASSYFVGEPTGELFF.

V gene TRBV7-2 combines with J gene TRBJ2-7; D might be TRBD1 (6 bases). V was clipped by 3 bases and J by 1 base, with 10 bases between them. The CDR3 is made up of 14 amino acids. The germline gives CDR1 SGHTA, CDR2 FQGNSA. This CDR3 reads CASSFDRTSYEQYF. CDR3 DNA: TGTGCCAGCAGCTTCGACAGGACTTCCTACGAGCAGTACTTC. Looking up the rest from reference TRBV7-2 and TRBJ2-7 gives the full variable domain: GAGVSQSPSNKVTEKGKDVELRCDPISGHTALYWYRQSLGQGLEFLIYFQGNSAPDKSGLPSDRFSAERTGGSVSTLTIQRTQQEDSAVYLCASSFDRTSYEQYFGPGTRLTVT.

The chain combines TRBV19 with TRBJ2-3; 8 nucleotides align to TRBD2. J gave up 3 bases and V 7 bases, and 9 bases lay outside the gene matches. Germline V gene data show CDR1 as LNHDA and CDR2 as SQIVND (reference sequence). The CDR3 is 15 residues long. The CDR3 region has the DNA TGTGCCAGTACCCCAGCGGGGGTGTTAACAGATACGCAGTATTTT. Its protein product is CASTPAGVLTDTQYF.

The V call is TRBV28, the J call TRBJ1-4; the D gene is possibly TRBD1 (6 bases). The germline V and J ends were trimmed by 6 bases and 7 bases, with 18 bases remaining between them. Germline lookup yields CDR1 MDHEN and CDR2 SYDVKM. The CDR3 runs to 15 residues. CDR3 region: CASRGGRGSREKLFF. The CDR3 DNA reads TGTGCCAGCAGGGGGGGGCGCGGTAGTCGTGAAAAACTGTTTTTT.

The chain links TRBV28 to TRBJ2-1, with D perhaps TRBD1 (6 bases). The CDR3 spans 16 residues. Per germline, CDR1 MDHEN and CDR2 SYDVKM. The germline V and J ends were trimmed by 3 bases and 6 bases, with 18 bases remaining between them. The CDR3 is CASSFAEWGPGNEQFF. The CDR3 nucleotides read TGTGCCAGCAGTTTTGCCGAGTGGGGGCCCGGCAATGAGCAGTTCTTC.

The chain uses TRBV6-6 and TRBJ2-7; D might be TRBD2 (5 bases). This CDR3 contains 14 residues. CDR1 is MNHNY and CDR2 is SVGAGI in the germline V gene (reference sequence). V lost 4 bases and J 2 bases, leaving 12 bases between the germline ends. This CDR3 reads CASSSLAETYEQYF. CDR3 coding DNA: TGTGCCAGCAGTTCCCTAGCTGAAACCTACGAGCAGTACTTC.

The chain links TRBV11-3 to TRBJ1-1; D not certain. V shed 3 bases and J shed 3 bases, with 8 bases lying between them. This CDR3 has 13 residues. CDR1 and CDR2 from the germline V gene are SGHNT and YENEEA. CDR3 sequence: CASSFGEDTEAFF. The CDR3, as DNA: TGTGCCAGCAGCTTTGGGGAGGACACTGAAGCTTTCTTT.

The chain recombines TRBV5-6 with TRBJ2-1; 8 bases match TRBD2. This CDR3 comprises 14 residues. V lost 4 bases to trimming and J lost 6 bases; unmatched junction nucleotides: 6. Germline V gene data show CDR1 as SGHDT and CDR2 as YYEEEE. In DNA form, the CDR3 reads TGTGCCAGCAGCGCCGGGGGGGCCATCAATGAGCAGTTCTTC. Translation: CASSAGGAINEQFF.

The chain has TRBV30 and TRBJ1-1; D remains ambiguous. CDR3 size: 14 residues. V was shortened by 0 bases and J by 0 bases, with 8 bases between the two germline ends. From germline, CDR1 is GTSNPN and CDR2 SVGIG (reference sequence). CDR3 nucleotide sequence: TGTGCCTGGAGTGTACTGGTAGTGAACACTGAAGCTTTCTTT. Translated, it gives CAWSVLVVNTEAFF.

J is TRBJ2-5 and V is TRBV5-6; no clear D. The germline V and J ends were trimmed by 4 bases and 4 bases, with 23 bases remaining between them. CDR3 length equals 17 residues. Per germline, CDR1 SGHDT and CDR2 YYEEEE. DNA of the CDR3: TGTGCCAGCAGCCCGGCTCTGGTAGCTGTCGTGAGAGAGACCCAGTACTTC. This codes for CASSPALVAVVRETQYF.

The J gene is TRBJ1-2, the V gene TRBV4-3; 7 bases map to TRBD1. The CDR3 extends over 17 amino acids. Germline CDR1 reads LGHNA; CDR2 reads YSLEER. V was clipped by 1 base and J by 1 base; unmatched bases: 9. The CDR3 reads CASSQGSGTAFNYGYTF. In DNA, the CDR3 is TGCGCCAGCAGCCAAGGTTCCGGGACAGCATTTAACTATGGCTACACCTTC.

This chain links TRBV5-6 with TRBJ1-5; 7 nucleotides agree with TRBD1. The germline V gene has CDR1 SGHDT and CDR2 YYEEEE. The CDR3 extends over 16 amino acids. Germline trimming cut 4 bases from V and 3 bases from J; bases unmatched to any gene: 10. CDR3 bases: TGTGCCAGCAGCCAGACGGGACAGCAATCCAATCAGCCCCAGCATTTT. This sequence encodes CASSQTGQQSNQPQHF.

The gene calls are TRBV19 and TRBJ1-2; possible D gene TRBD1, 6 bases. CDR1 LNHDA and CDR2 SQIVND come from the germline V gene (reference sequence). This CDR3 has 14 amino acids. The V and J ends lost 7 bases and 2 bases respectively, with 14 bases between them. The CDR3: CASTGSTGNYGYTF. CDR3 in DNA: TGTGCCAGTACCGGATCGACAGGAAACTATGGCTACACCTTC.

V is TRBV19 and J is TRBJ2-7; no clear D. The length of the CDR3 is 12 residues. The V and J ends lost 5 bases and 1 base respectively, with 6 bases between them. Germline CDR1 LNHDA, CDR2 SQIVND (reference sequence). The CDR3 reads CASSEGSYEQYF. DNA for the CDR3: TGTGCCAGTAGTGAAGGGTCCTACGAGCAGTACTTC. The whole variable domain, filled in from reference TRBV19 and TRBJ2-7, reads DGGITQSPKYLFRKEGQNVTLSCEQNLNHDAMYWYRQDPGQGLRLIYYSQIVNDFQKGDIAEGYSVSREKKESFPLTVTSAQKNPTAFYLCASSEGSYEQYFGPGTRLTVT.

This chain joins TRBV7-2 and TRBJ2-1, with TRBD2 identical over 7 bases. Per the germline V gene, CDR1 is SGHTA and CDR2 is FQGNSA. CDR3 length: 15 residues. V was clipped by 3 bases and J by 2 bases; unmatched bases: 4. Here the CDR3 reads CASSFVGGAYNEQFF. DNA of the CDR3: TGTGCCAGCAGCTTTGTTGGGGGGGCCTACAATGAGCAGTTCTTC.

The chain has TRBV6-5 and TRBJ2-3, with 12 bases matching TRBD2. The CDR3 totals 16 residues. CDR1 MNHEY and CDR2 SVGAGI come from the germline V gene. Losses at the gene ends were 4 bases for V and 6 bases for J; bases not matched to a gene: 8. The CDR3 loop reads CASSSNLAGGFDTQYF. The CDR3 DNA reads TGTGCCAGCAGTTCCAATCTAGCGGGGGGGTTTGATACGCAGTATTTT.

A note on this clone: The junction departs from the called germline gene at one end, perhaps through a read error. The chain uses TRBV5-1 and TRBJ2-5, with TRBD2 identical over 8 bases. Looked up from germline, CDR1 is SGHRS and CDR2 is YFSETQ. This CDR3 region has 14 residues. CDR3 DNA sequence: TGCGCCAGCAGCTTGCGAGCGGGGGAAGAGGCCCAGTACTTC. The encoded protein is CASSLRAGEEAQYF.

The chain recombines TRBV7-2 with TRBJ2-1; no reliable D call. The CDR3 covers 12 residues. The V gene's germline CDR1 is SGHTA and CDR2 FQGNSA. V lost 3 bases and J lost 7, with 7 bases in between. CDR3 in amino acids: CASSLMANEQFF. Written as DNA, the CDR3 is TGTGCCAGCAGCTTGATGGCGAATGAGCAGTTCTTC. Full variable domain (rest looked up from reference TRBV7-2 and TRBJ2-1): GAGVSQSPSNKVTEKGKDVELRCDPISGHTALYWYRQSLGQGLEFLIYFQGNSAPDKSGLPSDRFSAERTGGSVSTLTIQRTQQEDSAVYLCASSLMANEQFFGPGTRLTVL.

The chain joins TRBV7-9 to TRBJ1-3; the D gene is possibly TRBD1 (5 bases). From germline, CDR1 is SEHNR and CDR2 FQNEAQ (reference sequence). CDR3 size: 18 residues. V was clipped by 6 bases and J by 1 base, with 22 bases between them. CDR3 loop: CASSPIQERWASGNTIYF. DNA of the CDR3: TGTGCCAGCAGTCCGATACAGGAGCGTTGGGCATCTGGAAACACCATATATTTT.

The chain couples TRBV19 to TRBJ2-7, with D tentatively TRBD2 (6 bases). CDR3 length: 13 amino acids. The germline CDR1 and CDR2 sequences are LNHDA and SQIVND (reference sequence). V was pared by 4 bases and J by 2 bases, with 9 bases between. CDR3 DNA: TGTGCCAGTAGTAGTGGGGGGACCTACGAGCAGTACTTC. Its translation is CASSSGGTYEQYF.

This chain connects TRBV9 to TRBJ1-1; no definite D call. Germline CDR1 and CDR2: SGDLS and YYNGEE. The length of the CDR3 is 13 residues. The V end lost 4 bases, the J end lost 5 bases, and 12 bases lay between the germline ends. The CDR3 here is CASSRDGVTEAFF. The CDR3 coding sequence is TGTGCCAGCAGCCGCGACGGGGTGACTGAAGCTTTCTTT.